This TCR beta chain was captured in a study of kidney transplant recipient with SARS-CoV-2 infection. This clonotype occurred many times. Germline V gene data show CDR1 as KGHDR and CDR2 as SFDVKD. V was cut by 0 bases and J by 13 bases, with 15 bases left in between. The CDR3 is 14 amino acids. From the reads, TCRdb called clonotypes with MiXCR, one entry per CDR3 protein. The sample has under 300,000 distinct CDR3 sequences, less than 35% seen once. V usage is TRBV24-1 and J usage is TRBJ2-1, with a tentative D call TRBD1 (6 bases). The specimen comprised a blood sample, sampled at baseline and on roughly day 110 from a kidney transplant recipient. The receptor's source is a male patient in his thirties who had COVID-19 and was a kidney transplant recipient. Some of the T cells may derive from the graft donor. The CDR3 DNA follows: TGTGCCACCAGTGATTTGGGAAAACAGGGTCCCCAGTTCTTC. Amino acid sequence: CATSDLGKQGPQFF.